This T cell receptor beta chain was recovered during a study of regulatory T cells in long-lasting Graves disease (dated by TCRdb to 2020 to 2023). Context from the whole study: Persistent Graves' disease was defined as persistently positive TSH receptor autoantibodies together with antithyroid drug treatment for over 5 years. In the clinical cohort, patients with persistent Graves' disease had used antithyroid drugs for an average of around 9.3 years. The study was conducted in China and was registered as a clinical trial. Persistent Graves' disease patients were compared with newly diagnosed Graves' disease patients by peripheral blood TCR sequencing and RNA sequencing. A total of about 35 samples underwent TCR sequencing, from roughly 13 patients with persistent Graves' disease and roughly 20 patients with newly diagnosed Graves' disease. The paper's findings and limits, for the study overall: Because the primary lesion, thyroid tissue, could not be accessed, the study looked at peripheral blood alone. Persistent patients shared more public clonotypes among themselves (around 2,700) than newly diagnosed patients did (nearly 1,000). Compared with newly diagnosed patients, patients with persistent Graves' disease had lower TCR Shannon entropy and fewer highly expanded clones, which suggests clonal expansion. The authors acknowledged the small sample size as a limitation that may reduce accuracy. Sequencing and analysis were limited to the TCR beta chain.

The time point label of this sample denotes: persistent/refractory GD, antithyroid drugs over 5 years with positive TRAb. For both TCR sequencing and RNA sequencing, RNA was extracted from PBMCs in TRIzol. The diagnosis of Graves' disease was made according to American Thyroid Association guidelines. The patients came from an endocrinology department in Xi'an, China. Each patient gave approximately 10 milliliters of peripheral blood, collected in an EDTA anticoagulant tube. Ficoll Paque Plus density gradient separation was used to isolate PBMCs, and no further T cell sorting was done. An Agilent 2100 Bioanalyzer and agarose gel were used to assess RNA quality, and a NanoDrop 2000 was used to measure RNA concentration. The library relied on multiplex PCR. The listed sequencing device is Illumina HiSeq 4000. TCR beta libraries were built with iRepertoire HTBI primers and Arm-PCR amplification of CDR3 regions. PCR products were gel purified before sequencing. The paper's processing steps were these. Gene usage analysis of CDR3 amino acid clonotypes used the 55 to 65 TRBV and about 15 TRBJ segments found across samples. COPE and FqMerger were used to merge filtered high-quality paired reads into contigs. Contigs were aligned with BLAST to IMGT TRBV, TRBD and TRBJ reference genes, and CDR3 was defined per IMGT. Any clonotype with a frequency above 0.1% was classified as a highly expanded clone. Shannon entropy was used to measure repertoire diversity, and the Gini coefficient was used to measure V-J evenness. Public clonotypes were defined as clonotypes shared by more than one individual. The public reads were reanalyzed by TCRdb: fastp trimming at Q25, MiXCR alignment, in-frame beta chains only. Each CDR3 protein gets just one entry, which takes the most common genes and DNA from the rows behind it. TCRdb's processing, not the study's, gives the V and J calls here. For this sample there are approximately 400,000 distinct CDR3 sequences; around 22% appear just once. About 27% of the sample is held by the ten biggest clonotypes.

This clonotype was seen repeatedly, ten times or more. Its target antigen remains unknown. Base qualities are not provided; no much larger clone lies one nucleotide away. This TCR was recovered from a female donor with Graves disease. Material: peripheral blood mononuclear cells (PBMCs), obtained when the disease was refractory, from a patient treated with antithyroid drugs.

The CDR3 protein: CASSIHRGPNYGYTF. The nucleotide sequence reads as follows: TGTGCCAGCTCGATCCACAGGGGACCTAACTATGGCTACACCTTC. The rearranged chain carries TRBV28 and TRBJ1-2; 7 middle bases align to TRBD1. V is trimmed back by 8 bases and J by 0 bases, and the junction contains 9 bases that no gene match accounts for. The CDR3 runs 15 amino acids, cysteine and phenylalanine included. CDR3 DNA is the only sequence kept; it has 45 bases, read in frame from the first base. The germline V gene specifies MDHEN as CDR1 and SYDVKM as CDR2.